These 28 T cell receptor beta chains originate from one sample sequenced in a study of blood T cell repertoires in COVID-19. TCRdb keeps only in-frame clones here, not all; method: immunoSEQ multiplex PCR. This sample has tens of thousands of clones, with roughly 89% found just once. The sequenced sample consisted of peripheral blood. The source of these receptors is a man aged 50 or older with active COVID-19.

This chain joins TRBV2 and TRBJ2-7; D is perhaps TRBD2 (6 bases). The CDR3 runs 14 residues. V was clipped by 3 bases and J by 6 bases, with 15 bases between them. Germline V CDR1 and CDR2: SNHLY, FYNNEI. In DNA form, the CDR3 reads TGTGCCAGCAGTGAGGTTAGGAGGGAGGTCGAGCAGTACTTC. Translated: CASSEVRREVEQYF.

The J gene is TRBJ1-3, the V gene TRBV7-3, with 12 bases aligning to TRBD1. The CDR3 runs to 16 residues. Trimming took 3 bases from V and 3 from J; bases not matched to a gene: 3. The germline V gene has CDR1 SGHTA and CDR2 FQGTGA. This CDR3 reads CASSFGTGGGGNTIYF. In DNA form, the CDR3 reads TGTGCCAGCAGCTTCGGGACAGGGGGCGGTGGAAACACCATATATTTT.

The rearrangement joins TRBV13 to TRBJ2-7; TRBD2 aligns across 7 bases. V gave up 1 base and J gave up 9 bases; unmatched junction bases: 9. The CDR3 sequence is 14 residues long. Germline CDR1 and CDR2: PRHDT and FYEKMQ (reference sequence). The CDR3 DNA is TGTGCCAGCAGCTTAGCGAGCGGGGAGAGGGGGCAGTACTTC. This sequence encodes CASSLASGERGQYF. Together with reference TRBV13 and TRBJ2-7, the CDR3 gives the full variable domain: AAGVIQSPRHLIKEKRETATLKCYPIPRHDTVYWYQQGPGQDPQFLISFYEKMQSDKGSIPDRFSAQQFSDYHSELNMSSLELGDSALYFCASSLASGERGQYFGPGTRLTVT.

The CDR3 nucleotides are TGTGCCAGCAGTAGCGCCCCACAAGGCGATACGCAGTATTTT. This gives the protein CASSSAPQGDTQYF. This chain connects TRBV6-5 to TRBJ2-3; no clear D. The V and J ends lost 5 bases and 6 bases respectively, with 15 bases between them. This CDR3 has 14 amino acids. Per the germline V gene, CDR1 is MNHEY and CDR2 is SVGAGI.

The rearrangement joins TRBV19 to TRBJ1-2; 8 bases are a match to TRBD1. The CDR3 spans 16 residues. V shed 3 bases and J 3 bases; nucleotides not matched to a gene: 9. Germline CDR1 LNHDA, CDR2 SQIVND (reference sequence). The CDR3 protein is CASSMWDRRPDYGYTF. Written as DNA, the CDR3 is TGTGCCAGTAGTATGTGGGACAGGCGGCCGGACTATGGCTACACCTTC.

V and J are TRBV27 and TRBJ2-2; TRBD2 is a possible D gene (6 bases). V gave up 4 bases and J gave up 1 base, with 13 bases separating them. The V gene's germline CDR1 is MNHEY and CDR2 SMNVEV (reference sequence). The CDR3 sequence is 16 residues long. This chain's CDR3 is CASSSMGTVNTGELFF. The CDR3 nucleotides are TGTGCCAGCAGTTCAATGGGGACTGTGAACACCGGGGAGCTGTTTTTT.

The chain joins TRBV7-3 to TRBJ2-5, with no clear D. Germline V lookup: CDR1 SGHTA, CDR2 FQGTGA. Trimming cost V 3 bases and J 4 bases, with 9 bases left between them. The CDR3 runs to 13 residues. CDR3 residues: CASSLGPPETQYF. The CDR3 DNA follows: TGTGCCAGCAGCTTGGGCCCCCCAGAGACCCAGTACTTC.

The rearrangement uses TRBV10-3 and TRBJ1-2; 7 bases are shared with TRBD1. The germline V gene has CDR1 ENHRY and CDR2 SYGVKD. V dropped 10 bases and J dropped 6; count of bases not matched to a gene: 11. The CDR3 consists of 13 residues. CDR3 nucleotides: TGTGCCACCTTGAGACAGGGTGGAGATGGCTACACCTTC. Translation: CATLRQGGDGYTF.

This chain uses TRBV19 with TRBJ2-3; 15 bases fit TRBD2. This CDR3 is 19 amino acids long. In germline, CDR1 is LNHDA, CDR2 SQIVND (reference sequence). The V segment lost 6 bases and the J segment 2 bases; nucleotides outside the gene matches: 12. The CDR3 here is CASSAGLAGGRGYTDTQYF. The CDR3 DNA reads TGTGCCAGTAGCGCGGGACTAGCGGGGGGCCGGGGCTACACAGATACGCAGTATTTT.

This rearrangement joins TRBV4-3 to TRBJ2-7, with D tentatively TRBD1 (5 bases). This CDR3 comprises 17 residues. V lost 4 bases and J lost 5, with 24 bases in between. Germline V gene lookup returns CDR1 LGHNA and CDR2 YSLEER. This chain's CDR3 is CASSRFSRGLRSDEQYF. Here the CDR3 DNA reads TGCGCCAGCAGCCGGTTTAGTAGGGGATTGCGATCAGACGAGCAGTACTTC.

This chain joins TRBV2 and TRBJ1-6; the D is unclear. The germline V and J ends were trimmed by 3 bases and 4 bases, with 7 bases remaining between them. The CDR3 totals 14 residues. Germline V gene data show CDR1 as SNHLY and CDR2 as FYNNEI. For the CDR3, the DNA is TGTGCCAGCAGTGAGGACTATTATAATTCACCCCTCCACTTT. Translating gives CASSEDYYNSPLHF.

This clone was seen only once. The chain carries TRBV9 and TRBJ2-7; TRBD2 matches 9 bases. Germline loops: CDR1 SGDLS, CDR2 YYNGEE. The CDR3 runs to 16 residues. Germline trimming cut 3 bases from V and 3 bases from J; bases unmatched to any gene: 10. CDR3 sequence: CASSDSRGGPFYEQYF. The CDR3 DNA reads TGTGCCAGCAGCGACTCGCGGGGGGGCCCGTTCTACGAGCAGTACTTC.

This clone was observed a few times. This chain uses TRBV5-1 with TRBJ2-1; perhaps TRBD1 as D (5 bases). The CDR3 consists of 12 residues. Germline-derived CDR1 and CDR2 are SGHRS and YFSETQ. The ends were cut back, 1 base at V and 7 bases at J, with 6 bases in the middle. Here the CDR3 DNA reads TGCGCCAGCAGCTTGAACAGGAATGAGCAGTTCTTC. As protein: CASSLNRNEQFF.

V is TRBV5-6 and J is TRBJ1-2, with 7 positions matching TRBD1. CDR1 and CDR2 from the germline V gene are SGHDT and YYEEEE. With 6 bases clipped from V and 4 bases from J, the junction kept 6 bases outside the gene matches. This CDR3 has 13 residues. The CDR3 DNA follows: TGTGCCAGCACCCCGACAGGGAGCTATGGCTACACCTTC. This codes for CASTPTGSYGYTF.

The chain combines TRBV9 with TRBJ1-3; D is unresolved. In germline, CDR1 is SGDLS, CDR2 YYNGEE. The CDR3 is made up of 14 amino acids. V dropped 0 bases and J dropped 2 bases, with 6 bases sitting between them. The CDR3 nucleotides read TGTGCCAGCAGCGTAGCAGGCCCTGGAAACACCATATATTTT. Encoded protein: CASSVAGPGNTIYF.

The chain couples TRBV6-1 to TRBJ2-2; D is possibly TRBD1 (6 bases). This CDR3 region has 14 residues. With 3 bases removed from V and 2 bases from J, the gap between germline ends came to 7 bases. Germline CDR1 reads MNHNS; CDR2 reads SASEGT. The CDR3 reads CASSDRGNTGELFF. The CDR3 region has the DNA TGTGCCAGCAGTGACAGGGGTAACACCGGGGAGCTGTTTTTT.

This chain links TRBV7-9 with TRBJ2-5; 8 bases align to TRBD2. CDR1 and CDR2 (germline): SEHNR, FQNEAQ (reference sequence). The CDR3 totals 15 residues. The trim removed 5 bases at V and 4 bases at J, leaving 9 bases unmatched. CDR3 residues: CASSQSLRGGETQYF. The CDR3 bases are TGTGCCAGCAGCCAGAGCCTCCGGGGGGGAGAGACCCAGTACTTC.

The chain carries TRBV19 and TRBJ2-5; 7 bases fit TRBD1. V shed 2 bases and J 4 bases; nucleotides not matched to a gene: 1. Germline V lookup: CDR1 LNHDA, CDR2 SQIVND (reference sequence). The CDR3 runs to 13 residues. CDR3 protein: CASSIQGVETQYF. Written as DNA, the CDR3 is TGTGCCAGTAGTATACAGGGGGTAGAGACCCAGTACTTC.

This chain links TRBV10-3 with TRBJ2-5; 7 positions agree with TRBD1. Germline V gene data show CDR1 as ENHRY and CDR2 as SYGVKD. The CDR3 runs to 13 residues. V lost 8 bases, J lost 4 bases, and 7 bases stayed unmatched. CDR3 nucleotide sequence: TGTGCCATCGGGCGACAGGGCGCAGAGACCCAGTACTTC. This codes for CAIGRQGAETQYF.

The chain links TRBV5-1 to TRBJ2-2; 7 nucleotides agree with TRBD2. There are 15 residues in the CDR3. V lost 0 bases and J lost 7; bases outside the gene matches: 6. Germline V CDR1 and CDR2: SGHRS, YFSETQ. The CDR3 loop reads CASSLAGGPGGELFF. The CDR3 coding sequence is TGCGCCAGCAGCTTGGCGGGGGGACCTGGCGGGGAGCTGTTTTTT.

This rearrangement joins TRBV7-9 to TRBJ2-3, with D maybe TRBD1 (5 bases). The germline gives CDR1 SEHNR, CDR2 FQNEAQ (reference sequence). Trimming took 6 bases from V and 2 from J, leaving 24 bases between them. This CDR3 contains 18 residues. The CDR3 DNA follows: TGTGCCAGCAGTTCTGAAATGGGGCCCCTACGCCACACAGATACGCAGTATTTT. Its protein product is CASSSEMGPLRHTDTQYF.

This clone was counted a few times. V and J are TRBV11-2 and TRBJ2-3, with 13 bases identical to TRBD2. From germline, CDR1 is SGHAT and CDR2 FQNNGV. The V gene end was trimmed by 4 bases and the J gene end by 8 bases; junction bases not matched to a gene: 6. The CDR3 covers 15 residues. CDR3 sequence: CASSSLAGGPSTQYF. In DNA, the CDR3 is TGTGCCAGCAGCTCACTAGCGGGGGGGCCGAGTACGCAGTATTTT.

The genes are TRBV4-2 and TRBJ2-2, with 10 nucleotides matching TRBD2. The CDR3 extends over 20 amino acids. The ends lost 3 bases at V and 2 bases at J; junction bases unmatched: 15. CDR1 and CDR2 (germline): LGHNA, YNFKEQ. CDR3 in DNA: TGTGCCAGCAGCCAGCCCCCCCGGGAACTAGCGGGGATTAACACCGGGGAGCTGTTTTTT. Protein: CASSQPPRELAGINTGELFF.

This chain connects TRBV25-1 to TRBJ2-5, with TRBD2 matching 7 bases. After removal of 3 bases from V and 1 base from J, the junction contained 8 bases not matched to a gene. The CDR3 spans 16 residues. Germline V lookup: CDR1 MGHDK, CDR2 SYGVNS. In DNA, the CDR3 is TGTGCCAGCAGTGAGGTCGGCGGGGGTCCCCAAGAGACCCAGTACTTC. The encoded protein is CASSEVGGGPQETQYF.

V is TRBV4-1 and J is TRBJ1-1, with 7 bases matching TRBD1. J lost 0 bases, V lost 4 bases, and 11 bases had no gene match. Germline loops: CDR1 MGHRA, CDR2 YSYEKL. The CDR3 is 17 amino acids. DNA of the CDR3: TGCGCCAGCAGCCTAAGATGGGCAGGGGGGATGAACACTGAAGCTTTCTTT. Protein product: CASSLRWAGGMNTEAFF.

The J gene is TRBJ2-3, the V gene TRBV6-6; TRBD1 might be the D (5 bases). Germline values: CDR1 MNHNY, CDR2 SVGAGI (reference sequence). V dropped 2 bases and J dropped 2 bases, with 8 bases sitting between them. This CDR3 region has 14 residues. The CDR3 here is CASSYDSFTDTQYF. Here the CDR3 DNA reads TGTGCCAGCAGTTACGACAGCTTCACAGATACGCAGTATTTT.

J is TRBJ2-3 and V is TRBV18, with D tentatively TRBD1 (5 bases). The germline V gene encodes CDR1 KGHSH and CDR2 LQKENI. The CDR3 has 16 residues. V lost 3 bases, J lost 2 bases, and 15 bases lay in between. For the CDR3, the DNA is TGTGCCAGCTCACCTAAGCAGACAGCCTTCACAGATACGCAGTATTTT. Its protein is CASSPKQTAFTDTQYF.

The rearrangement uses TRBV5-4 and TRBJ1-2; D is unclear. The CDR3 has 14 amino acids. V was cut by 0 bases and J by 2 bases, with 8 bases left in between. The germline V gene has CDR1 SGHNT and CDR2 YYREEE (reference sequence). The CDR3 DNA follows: TGTGCCAGCAGCTTGGGCAGTTCCAACTATGGCTACACCTTC. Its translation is CASSLGSSNYGYTF.